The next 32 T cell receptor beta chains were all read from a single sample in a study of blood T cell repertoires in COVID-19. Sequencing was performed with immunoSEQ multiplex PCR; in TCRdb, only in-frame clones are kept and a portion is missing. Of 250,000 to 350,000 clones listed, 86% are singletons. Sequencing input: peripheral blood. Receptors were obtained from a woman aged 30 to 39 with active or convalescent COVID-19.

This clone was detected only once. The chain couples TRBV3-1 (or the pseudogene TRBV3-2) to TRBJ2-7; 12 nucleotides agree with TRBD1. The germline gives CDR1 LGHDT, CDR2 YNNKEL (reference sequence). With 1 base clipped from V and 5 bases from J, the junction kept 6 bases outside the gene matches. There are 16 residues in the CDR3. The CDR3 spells CASSQVQGQGANEQYF. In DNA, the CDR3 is TGTGCCAGCAGCCAAGTACAGGGACAGGGGGCCAACGAGCAGTACTTC.

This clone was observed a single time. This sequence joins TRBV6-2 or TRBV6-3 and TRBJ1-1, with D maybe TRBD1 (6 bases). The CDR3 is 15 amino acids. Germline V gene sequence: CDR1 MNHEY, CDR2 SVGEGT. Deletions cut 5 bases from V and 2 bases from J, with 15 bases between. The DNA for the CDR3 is TGTGCCAGCAGTCTCCGGACAGCGCATAACACTGAAGCTTTCTTT. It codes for CASSLRTAHNTEAFF.

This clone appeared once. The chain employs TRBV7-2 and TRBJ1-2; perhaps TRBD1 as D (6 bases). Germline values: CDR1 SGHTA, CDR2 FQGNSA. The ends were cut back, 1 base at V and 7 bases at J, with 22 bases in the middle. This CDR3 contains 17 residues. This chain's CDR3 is CASSLDQARGVLGGYTF. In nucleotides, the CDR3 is TGTGCCAGCAGCTTAGATCAGGCCAGGGGAGTCCTCGGTGGCTACACCTTC.

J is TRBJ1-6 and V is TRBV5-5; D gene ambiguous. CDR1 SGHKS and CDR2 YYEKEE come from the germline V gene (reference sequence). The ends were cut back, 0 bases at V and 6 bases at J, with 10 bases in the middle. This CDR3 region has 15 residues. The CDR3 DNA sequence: TGTGCCAGCAGCTTGGCCGATCGGGGTAATTCACCCCTCCACTTT. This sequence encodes CASSLADRGNSPLHF.

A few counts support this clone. CDR3 nucleotides: TGCGCCAGCAGCTTGGGTGACGGGGGAATCCGCTATGGCTACACCTTC. Translated: CASSLGDGGIRYGYTF. The V call is TRBV5-1, the J call TRBJ1-2; D perhaps matches TRBD1 (5 bases). Germline CDR1 is SGHRS and CDR2 is YFSETQ. CDR3 length equals 16 residues. V was clipped by 0 bases and J by 4 bases, with 16 bases between them.

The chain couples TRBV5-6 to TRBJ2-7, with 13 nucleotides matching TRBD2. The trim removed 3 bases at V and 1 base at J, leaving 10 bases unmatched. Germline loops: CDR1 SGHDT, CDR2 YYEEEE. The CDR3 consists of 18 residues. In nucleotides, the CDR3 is TGTGCCAGCAGCTGGGGGTTCTCGACTAGCGGGGGGTCCTACGAGCAGTACTTC. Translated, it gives CASSWGFSTSGGSYEQYF. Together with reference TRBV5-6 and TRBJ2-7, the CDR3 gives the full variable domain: DAGVTQSPTHLIKTRGQQVTLRCSPKSGHDTVSWYQQALGQGPQFIFQYYEEEERQRGNFPDRFSGHQFPNYSSELNVNALLLGDSALYLCASSWGFSTSGGSYEQYFGPGTRLTVT.

CDR3 sequence (DNA): TGTGCCAGCAGTGGGTCCCCGGGAGATAGCAATCAGCCCCAGCATTTT. It specifies CASSGSPGDSNQPQHF. The chain combines TRBV6-1 with TRBJ1-5, with unresolved D. CDR1 is MNHNS and CDR2 is SASEGT in the germline V gene. V gave up 4 bases and J gave up 0 bases, with 13 bases separating them. This CDR3 has 16 residues.

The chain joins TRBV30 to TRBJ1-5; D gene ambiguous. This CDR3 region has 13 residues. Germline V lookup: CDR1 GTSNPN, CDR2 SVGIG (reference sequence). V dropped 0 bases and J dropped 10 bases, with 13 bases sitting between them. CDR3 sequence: CAWSVSQEGPQHF. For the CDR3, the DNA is TGTGCCTGGAGTGTAAGCCAGGAGGGCCCCCAGCATTTT.

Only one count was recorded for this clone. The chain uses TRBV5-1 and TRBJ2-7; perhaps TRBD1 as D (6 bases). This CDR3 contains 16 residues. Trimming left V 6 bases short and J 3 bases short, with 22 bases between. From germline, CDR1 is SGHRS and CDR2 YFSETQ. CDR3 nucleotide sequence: TGCGCCAGCAAAGGTACCCGGGACACTCACCGCTACGAGCAGTACTTC. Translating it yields CASKGTRDTHRYEQYF.

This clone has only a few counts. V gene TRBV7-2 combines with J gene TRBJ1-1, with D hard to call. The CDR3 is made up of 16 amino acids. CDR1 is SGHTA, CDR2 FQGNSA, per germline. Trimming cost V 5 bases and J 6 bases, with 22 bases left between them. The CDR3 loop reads CASSPRKGSLGAEAFF. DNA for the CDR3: TGTGCCAGCAGCCCCCGTAAAGGATCACTAGGTGCTGAAGCTTTCTTT.

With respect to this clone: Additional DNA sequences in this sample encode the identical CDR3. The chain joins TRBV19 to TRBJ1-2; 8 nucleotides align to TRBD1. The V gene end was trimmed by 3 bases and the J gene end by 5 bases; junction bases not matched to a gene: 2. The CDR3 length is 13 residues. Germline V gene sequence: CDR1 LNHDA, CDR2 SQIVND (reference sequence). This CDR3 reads CASSIQGAYGYTF. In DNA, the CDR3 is TGTGCCAGTAGTATTCAGGGGGCTTATGGCTACACCTTC.

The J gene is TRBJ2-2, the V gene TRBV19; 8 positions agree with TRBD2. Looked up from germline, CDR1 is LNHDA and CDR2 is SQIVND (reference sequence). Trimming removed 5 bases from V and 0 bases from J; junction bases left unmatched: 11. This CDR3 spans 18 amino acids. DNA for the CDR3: TGTGCCAGTAGTGTTGCCTGGCTAGCGGGCGCGAACACCGGGGAGCTGTTTTTT. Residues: CASSVAWLAGANTGELFF.

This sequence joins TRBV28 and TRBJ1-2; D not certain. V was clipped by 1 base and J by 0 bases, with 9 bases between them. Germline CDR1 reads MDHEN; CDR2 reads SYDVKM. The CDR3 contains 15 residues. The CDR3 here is CASSLSRFPNYGYTF. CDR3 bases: TGTGCCAGCAGTTTATCCAGGTTCCCTAACTATGGCTACACCTTC.

CDR3 DNA: TGTGCCAGCAGTTTACGGGGGAGAGAGGGCTACACCTTC. Protein product: CASSLRGREGYTF. This rearrangement joins TRBV27 to TRBJ1-2, with D perhaps TRBD1 (5 bases). The CDR3 has 13 residues. V was trimmed by 2 bases and J by 8 bases, leaving 12 bases between them. CDR1 and CDR2 from the germline V gene are MNHEY and SMNVEV (reference sequence).

CDR3 sequence reads: CASSPQEDSPLHF. CDR3 DNA: TGTGCCAGCTCACCACAAGAGGATTCACCCCTCCACTTT. The chain joins TRBV18 to TRBJ1-6, with no clear D. The germline CDR1 and CDR2 sequences are KGHSH and LQKENI. V lost 1 base, J lost 8 bases, and 6 bases lay in between. This CDR3 region has 13 residues.

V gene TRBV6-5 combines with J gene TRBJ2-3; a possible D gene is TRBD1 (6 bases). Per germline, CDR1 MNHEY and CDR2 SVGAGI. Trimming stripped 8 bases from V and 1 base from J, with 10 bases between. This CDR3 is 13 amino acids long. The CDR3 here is CASRDTRTDTQYF. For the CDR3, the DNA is TGTGCCAGCCGGGACACCCGCACAGATACGCAGTATTTT.

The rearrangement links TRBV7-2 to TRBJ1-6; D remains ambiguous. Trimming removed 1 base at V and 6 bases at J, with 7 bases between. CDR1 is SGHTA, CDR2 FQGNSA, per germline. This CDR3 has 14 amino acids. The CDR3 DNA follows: TGTGCCAGCAGCTTAGGACAAGTTAATTCACCCCTCCACTTT. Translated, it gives CASSLGQVNSPLHF.

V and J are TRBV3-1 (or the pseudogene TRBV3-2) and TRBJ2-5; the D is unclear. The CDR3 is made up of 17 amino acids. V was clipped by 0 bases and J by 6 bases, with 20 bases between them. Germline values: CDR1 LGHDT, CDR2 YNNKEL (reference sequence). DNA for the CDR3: TGTGCCAGCAGCCAAGAAAGCGTCCCCTACTCCCGAAAGACCCAGTACTTC. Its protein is CASSQESVPYSRKTQYF.

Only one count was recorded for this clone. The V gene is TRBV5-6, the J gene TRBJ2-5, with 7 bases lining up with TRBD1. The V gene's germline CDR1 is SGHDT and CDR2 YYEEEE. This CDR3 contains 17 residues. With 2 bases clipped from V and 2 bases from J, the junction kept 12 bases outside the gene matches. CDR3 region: CASSFRTGVMWQETQYF. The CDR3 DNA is TGTGCCAGCAGCTTTCGCACAGGGGTAATGTGGCAAGAGACCCAGTACTTC.

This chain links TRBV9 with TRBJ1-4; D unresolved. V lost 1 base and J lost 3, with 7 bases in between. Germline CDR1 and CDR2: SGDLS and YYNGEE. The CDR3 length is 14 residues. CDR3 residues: CASSVSYPNEKLFF. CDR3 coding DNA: TGTGCCAGCAGCGTAAGCTATCCTAATGAAAAACTGTTTTTT.

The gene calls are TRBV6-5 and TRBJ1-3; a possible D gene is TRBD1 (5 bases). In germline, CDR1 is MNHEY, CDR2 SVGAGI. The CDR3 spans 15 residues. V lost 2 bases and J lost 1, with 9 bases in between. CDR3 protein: CASSYGAGSGNTIYF. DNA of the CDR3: TGTGCCAGCAGTTACGGAGCAGGGTCTGGAAACACCATATATTTT.

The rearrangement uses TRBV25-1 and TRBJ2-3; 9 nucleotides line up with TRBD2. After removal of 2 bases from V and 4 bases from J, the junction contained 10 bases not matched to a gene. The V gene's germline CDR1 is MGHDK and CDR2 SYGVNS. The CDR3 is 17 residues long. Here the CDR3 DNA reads TGTGCCAGCAGTGAACCCCAGGGACTAGCAGAGGCAGATACGCAGTATTTT. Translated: CASSEPQGLAEADTQYF.

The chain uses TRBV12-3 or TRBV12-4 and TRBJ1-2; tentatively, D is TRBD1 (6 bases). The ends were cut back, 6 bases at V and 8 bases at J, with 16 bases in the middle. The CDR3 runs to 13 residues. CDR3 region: CASRGDIPRGYTF. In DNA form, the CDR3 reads TGTGCCAGCAGGGGGGACATACCTCGCGGCTACACCTTC.

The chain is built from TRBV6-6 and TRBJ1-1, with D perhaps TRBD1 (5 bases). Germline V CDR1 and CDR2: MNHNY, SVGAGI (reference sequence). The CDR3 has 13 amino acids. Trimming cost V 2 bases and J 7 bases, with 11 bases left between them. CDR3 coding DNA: TGTGCCAGCAGTTACCCCGGGGGAGTTGAAGCTTTCTTT. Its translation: CASSYPGGVEAFF.

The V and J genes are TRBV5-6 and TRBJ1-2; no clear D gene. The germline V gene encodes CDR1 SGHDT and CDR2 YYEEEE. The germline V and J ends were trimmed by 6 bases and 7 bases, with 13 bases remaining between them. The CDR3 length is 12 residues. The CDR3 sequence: CASTRGLTGYTF. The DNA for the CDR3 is TGTGCCAGCACGCGCGGGTTAACTGGCTACACCTTC.

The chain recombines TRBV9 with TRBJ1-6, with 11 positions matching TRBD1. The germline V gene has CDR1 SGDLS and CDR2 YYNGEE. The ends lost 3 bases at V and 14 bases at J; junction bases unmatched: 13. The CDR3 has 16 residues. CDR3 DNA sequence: TGTGCCAGCAGCGCTCGTCAACCGGGACAGGGGGACGCCCTCCACTTT. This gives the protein CASSARQPGQGDALHF.

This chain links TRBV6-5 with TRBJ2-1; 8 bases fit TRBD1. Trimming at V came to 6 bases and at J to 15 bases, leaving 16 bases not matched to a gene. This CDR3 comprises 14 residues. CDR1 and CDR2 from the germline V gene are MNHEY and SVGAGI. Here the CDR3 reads CASRPLGDRLTWFF. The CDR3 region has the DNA TGTGCCAGCAGGCCCCTCGGGGACAGGTTGACTTGGTTCTTC.

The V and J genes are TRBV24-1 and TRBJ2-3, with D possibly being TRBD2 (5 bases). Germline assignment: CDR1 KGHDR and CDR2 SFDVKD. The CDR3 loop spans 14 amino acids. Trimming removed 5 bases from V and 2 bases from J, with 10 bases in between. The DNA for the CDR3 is TGTGCCACCAGTGGTTTACGGGACACAGATACGCAGTATTTT. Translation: CATSGLRDTDTQYF.

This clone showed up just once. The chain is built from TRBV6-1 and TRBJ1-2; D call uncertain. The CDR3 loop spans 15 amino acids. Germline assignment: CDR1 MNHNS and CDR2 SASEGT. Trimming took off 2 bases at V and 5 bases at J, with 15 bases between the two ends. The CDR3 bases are TGTGCCAGCAGTGAAAACCCCACAGAATTTTATGGCTACACCTTC. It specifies CASSENPTEFYGYTF.

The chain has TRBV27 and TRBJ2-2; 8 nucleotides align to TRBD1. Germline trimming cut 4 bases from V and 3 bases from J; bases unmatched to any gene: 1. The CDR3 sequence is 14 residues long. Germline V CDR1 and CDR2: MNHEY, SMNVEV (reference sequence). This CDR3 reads CASSWTGYTGELFF. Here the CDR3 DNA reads TGTGCCAGCAGTTGGACAGGGTACACCGGGGAGCTGTTTTTT.

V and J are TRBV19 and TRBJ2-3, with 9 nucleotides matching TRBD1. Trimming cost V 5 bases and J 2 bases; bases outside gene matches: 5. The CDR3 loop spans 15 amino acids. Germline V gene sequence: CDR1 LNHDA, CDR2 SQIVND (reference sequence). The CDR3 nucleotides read TGTGCCAGTAGTTCGGGACAGGGCGCCACAGATACGCAGTATTTT. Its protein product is CASSSGQGATDTQYF.

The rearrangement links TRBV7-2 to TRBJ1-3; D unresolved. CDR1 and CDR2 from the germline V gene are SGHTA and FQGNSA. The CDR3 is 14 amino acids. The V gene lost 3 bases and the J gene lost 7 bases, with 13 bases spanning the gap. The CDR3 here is CASSLWELGNTIYF. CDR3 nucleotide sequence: TGTGCCAGCAGCTTGTGGGAGTTGGGTAACACCATATATTTT.